The sequence of this T cell receptor (beta chain) was determined in a study of blood T cell repertoires in COVID-19. Study details: Nucleic acid was either cDNA or gDNA, and it came from T cells, B-cell-depleted T cells, or PBMCs.

Germline V CDR1 and CDR2: SGDLS, YYNGEE. CDR3 size: 16 residues. The trim removed 4 bases at V and 7 bases at J, leaving 12 bases unmatched. This clone appeared a few times. The repertoire was sequenced with immunoSEQ multiplex PCR; TCRdb's copy has only in-frame clones and lacks some. The data contain 200,000 or so clones, more than 70% of them singletons. The sample comprised peripheral blood. The gene calls are TRBV9 and TRBJ2-1, with TRBD2 matching over 9 bases. This sequence was found in a man between 50 and 59 years old with COVID-19, enrolled during active disease. The CDR3 DNA sequence: TGTGCCAGCAGCCCCAGGTGGCTAGCGGGAAATAATGAGCAGTTCTTC. Its protein is CASSPRWLAGNNEQFF.